A single sample gave rise to the 13 T cell receptor beta chains below, sequenced in a study of PD-1 blockade in classical Hodgkin lymphoma. The protocol was immunoSEQ multiplex PCR, while the TCRdb copy is restricted to in-frame clones and leaves out a portion. The table includes about 21,000 clones, more than 70% detected once. Sample time point: cycle 4 day 1 (C4D1), after 6 weeks of nivolumab. In every patient, relapse followed autologous stem cell transplantation, while exposure to brentuximab vedotin differed. The source material was peripheral blood mononuclear cells (PBMCs), sampled before the fourth cycle of nivolumab. The receptors were sampled from a human donor with classical Hodgkin lymphoma.

To note about this clone: Relative to the germline gene, one junction end is altered; a read error may explain this. CDR3 region: CASSQRGLSIF. As DNA, the CDR3 is TGTGCCAGCAGCCAGAGGGGACTGTCGATCTTC. The chain combines TRBV14 with TRBJ2-1; a weak D match, TRBD2 (6 bases). The CDR3 covers 11 residues. The germline V gene encodes CDR1 SGHDN and CDR2 FVKESK. The entire variable domain, with the rest obtained from reference TRBV14 and TRBJ2-1, is as follows: EAGVTQFPSHSVIEKGQTVTLRCDPISGHDNLYWYRRVMGKEIKFLLHFVKESKQDESGMPNNRFLAERTGGTYSTLKVQPAELEDSGVYFCASSQRGLSIFGPGTRLTVL.

This clone showed up just once. An end of the junction differs from the germline gene, which may be a read error. The sample carries other DNA sequences with the same CDR3. The chain carries TRBV7-2 and TRBJ2-7, with TRBD2 as a possible D gene (6 bases). CDR1 and CDR2 from the germline V gene are SGHTA and FQGNSA. CDR3 length: 16 amino acids. CDR3 DNA: TGTGCCAGTAGCTTAGCGGTCGGGACCAGCTCCTACGAGCAGTACTTC. It yields the protein CASSLAVGTSSYEQYF. Full variable domain (missing parts from reference TRBV7-2 and TRBJ2-7): GAGVSQSPSNKVTEKGKDVELRCDPISGHTALYWYRQSLGQGLEFLIYFQGNSAPDKSGLPSDRFSAERTGGSVSTLTIQRTQQEDSAVYLCASSLAVGTSSYEQYFGPGTRLTVT.

The V gene is TRBV11-2, the J gene TRBJ1-3; D is uncertain. The V end was cut by 5 bases, the J end by 0 bases, with 14 bases between. The CDR3 totals 16 residues. The germline CDR1 and CDR2 sequences are SGHAT and FQNNGV. The CDR3, as DNA: TGTGCCAGCAGCATAACAATCAGAGGCTCTGGAAACACCATATATTTT. It encodes CASSITIRGSGNTIYF.

The chain is built from TRBV9 and TRBJ2-1; 7 bases are a match to TRBD2. Germline values: CDR1 SGDLS, CDR2 YYNGEE. The CDR3 is made up of 15 amino acids. The V gene end was trimmed by 0 bases and the J gene end by 3 bases; junction bases not matched to a gene: 3. The CDR3 region is CASSVGLAGYNEQFF. CDR3 bases: TGTGCCAGCAGCGTAGGGTTAGCGGGCTACAATGAGCAGTTCTTC.

The J gene is TRBJ2-3, the V gene TRBV11-2; D uncertain. Germline assignment: CDR1 SGHAT and CDR2 FQNNGV. V lost 1 base and J 6 bases, leaving 5 bases between the germline ends. This CDR3 has 12 amino acids. In DNA, the CDR3 is TGTGCCAGCAGCTTAGTAGGTGATACGCAGTATTTT. Protein sequence: CASSLVGDTQYF.

V and J are TRBV19 and TRBJ2-5; no firm D call. V was pared by 3 bases and J by 2 bases, with 13 bases between. In germline, CDR1 is LNHDA, CDR2 SQIVND (reference sequence). The CDR3 covers 15 residues. CDR3 nucleotides: TGTGCCAGTAGTATTCTAGTTGGGCGTCAAGAGACCCAGTACTTC. Its translation is CASSILVGRQETQYF.

This chain uses TRBV30 with TRBJ2-3; 11 nucleotides agree with TRBD2. Germline-derived CDR1 and CDR2 are GTSNPN and SVGIG (reference sequence). Trimming cost V 4 bases and J 6 bases; bases outside gene matches: 0. CDR3 length: 12 residues. DNA of the CDR3: TGTGCCTGGACTAGCGGGGGGGATACGCAGTATTTT. This codes for CAWTSGGDTQYF.

The chain carries TRBV6-1 and TRBJ2-1; 7 bases are a match to TRBD2. The CDR3 runs 18 residues. Germline V gene lookup returns CDR1 MNHNS and CDR2 SASEGT. V shed 1 base, J shed 5 bases, and the junction held 14 bases outside the gene matches. The DNA of the CDR3 is TGTGCCAGCAGTGAAGGGCGGGGGTCTCGGGTCGCCGACAATGAGCAGTTCTTC. Protein product: CASSEGRGSRVADNEQFF.

The CDR3 DNA sequence: TGCGCCAGCAGCCCCCTCCCTCGCCCTAGCGGCCAAGAGACCCAGTACTTC. Its protein product is CASSPLPRPSGQETQYF. The V and J genes are TRBV5-1 and TRBJ2-5; 7 nucleotides match TRBD2. CDR3 length: 17 amino acids. Germline lookup yields CDR1 SGHRS and CDR2 YFSETQ. Trimming cost V 4 bases and J 1 base; bases outside gene matches: 13.

This chain connects TRBV5-1 to TRBJ2-7; weak D call: TRBD2 (5 bases). The CDR3 contains 14 residues. Germline V lookup: CDR1 SGHRS, CDR2 YFSETQ. V was shortened by 0 bases and J by 3 bases, with 10 bases between the two germline ends. CDR3 residues: CASSLGRSGYEQYF. In DNA form, the CDR3 reads TGCGCCAGCAGCTTGGGTAGAAGCGGCTACGAGCAGTACTTC.

The CDR3 region has the DNA TGTGCCAGCAGCCAAGATCACAGGAGTAACTATGGCTACACCTTC. This translates into CASSQDHRSNYGYTF. The chain carries TRBV4-2 and TRBJ1-2; D is possibly TRBD1 (5 bases). The V gene lost 0 bases and the J gene lost 1 base, with 9 bases spanning the gap. In germline, CDR1 is LGHNA, CDR2 YNFKEQ. This CDR3 comprises 15 residues.

This clone was counted once. The chain carries TRBV6-5 and TRBJ2-1, with D possibly matching TRBD1 (6 bases). CDR1 is MNHEY and CDR2 is SVGAGI in the germline V gene. The CDR3 loop spans 16 amino acids. V dropped 0 bases and J dropped 3 bases, with 12 bases sitting between them. CDR3 region: CASSYSAGEVYNEQFF. CDR3 sequence (DNA): TGTGCCAGCAGTTACTCCGCAGGGGAAGTCTACAATGAGCAGTTCTTC.

The chain links TRBV18 to TRBJ1-5; D ambiguous. The germline CDR1 and CDR2 sequences are KGHSH and LQKENI. The length of the CDR3 is 13 residues. Trimming removed 1 base at V and 7 bases at J, with 8 bases between. CDR3 loop: CASSPLGGQPQHF. The CDR3 region has the DNA TGTGCCAGCTCACCACTAGGTGGGCAGCCCCAGCATTTT. The full variable domain, in which reference TRBV18 and TRBJ1-5 provide the parts outside the CDR3, is NAGVMQNPRHLVRRRGQEARLRCSPMKGHSHVYWYRQLPEEGLKFMVYLQKENIIDESGMPKERFSAEFPKEGPSILRIQQVVRGDSAAYFCASSPLGGQPQHFGDGTRLSIL.